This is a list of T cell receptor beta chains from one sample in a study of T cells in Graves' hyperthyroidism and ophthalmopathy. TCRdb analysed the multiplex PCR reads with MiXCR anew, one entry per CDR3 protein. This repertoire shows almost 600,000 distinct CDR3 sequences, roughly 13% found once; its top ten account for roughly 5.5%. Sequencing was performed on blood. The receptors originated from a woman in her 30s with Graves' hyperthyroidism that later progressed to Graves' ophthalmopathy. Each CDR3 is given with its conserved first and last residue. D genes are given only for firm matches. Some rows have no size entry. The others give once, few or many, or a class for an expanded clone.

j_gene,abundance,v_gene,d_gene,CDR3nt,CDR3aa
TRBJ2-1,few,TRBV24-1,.,TGTGCCACCTCCTTGACTAGTTGGAGCGATGAGCAGTTCTTC,CATSLTSWSDEQFF
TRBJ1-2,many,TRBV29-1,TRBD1,TGCAGCGTTGCCGGACAGGAAGACTATGGCTACACCTTC,CSVAGQEDYGYTF
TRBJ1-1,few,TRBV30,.,TGTGCCTGGAGTGAGGAACCTAACACTGAAGCTTTCTTT,CAWSEEPNTEAFF
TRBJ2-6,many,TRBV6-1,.,TGTGCCAGCAGTCCTAGGGGGGATAGCTCTGGGGCCAACGTCCTGACTTTC,CASSPRGDSSGANVLTF
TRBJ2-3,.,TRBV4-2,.,TGTGCCAGCACTCCGAAATGGGGGAGCTCAGATACGCAGTATTTT,CASTPKWGSSDTQYF
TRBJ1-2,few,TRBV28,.,TGTGCCAGCAGTTCGGACACTACTAACCATGGCTACACCTTC,CASSSDTTNHGYTF
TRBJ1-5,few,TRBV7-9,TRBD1,TGTGCCAGCAGCCAGGGGGCAAAACAGCCCCAGCATTTT,CASSQGAKQPQHF
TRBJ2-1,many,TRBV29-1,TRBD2,TGCAGCCTCGGGGCTAGCGGGAGCTATGAGCAGTTCTTC,CSLGASGSYEQFF
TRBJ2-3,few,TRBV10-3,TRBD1,TGTGCCAGTACGGACAGGGGAGGCCCAGATACGCAGTATTTT,CASTDRGGPDTQYF
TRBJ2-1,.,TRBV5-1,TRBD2,TGCGCCAGCAAGGAACTAGCGGGAGAGCATGAGCAGTTCTTC,CASKELAGEHEQFF
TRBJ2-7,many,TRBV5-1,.,TGCGCCAGCAGCTTGGAGGCAGCAGACGAGCAGTACTTC,CASSLEAADEQYF
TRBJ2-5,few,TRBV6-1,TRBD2,TGTGCCACGGGACTAGCGGGAGCGGGAGAGACCCAGTACTTC,CATGLAGAGETQYF
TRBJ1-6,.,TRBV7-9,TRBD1,TGTGCCAGCAGCGTCACAGGGGTAGGATCACCCCTCCAGTTT,CASSVTGVGSPLQF
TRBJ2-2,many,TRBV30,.,TGTGCCTGGAACAGGGAGAACACCGGGGAGCTGTTTTTT,CAWNRENTGELFF
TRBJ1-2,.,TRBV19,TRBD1,TGTGCCAGTAGTATATGGAGCGGACAGGGAGGGAACTATGGCTACACCTTC,CASSIWSGQGGNYGYTF
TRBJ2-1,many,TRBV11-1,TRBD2,TGTGCCAGCAGAGAAAGCGGGAGGATTACCTACAATGAGCAGTTCTTC,CASRESGRITYNEQFF
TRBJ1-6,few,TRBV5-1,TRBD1,TGCGCCAGCAGCGTGGACAGGGGACATAATTCACCCCTCCACTTT,CASSVDRGHNSPLHF
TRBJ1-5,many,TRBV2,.,TGTGCCAGCAGTGGTGGGCTATATCAGCCCCAGCATTTT,CASSGGLYQPQHF
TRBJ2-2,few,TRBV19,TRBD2,TGTGCAACGGGCGGGGGGCGCGACACCGGGGAGCTGTTTTTT,CATGGGRDTGELFF
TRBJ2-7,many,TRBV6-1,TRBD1,TGTGCCAGCAGTACCGGGACAGCAGGGCGGCAGTACTTC,CASSTGTAGRQYF
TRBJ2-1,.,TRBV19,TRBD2,TGTGCCAGTTCTAGCGGGAGTGTTAATGAGCAGTTCTTC,CASSSGSVNEQFF
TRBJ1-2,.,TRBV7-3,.,TGTGCCAGCAGCCCATACCTGGGTGGCGGCTACACCTTC,CASSPYLGGGYTF
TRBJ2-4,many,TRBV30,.,TGTGCCTGGAGGATCGCCGGGACCAAAAACATTCAGTACTTC,CAWRIAGTKNIQYF
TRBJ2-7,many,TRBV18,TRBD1,TGTGCCAGCTCACCACAGGGACAGGTACACTACGAGCAGTACTTC,CASSPQGQVHYEQYF
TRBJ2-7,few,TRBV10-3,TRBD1,TGTGTCATCAACGGACAGGGAACCTACGAGCAGTACTTC,CVINGQGTYEQYF
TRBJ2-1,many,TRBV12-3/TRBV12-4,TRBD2,TGTGCCAGCAGTCTCCGGGGACTAACTTACAATGAGCAGTTCTTC,CASSLRGLTYNEQFF
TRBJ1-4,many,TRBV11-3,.,TGTGCCAGCAGCTTAGGGATTTCAACTAATGAAAAACTGTTTTTT,CASSLGISTNEKLFF
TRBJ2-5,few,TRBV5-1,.,TGCGCCAGCACCTCGACCCCAGGGGGGATAGAGACCCAGTACTTC,CASTSTPGGIETQYF
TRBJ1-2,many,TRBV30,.,TGTGCCTGGAGTGTACGCGGCCAGGGGACCTATGGCTACACCTTC,CAWSVRGQGTYGYTF
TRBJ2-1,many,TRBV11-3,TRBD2,TGTGCCAGCGGACTAGCGGCGAATTACAATGAGCAGTTCTTC,CASGLAANYNEQFF
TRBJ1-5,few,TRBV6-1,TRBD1,TGTGCCAGCAGGGGACAGGGAGAATCCCAGCATTTT,CASRGQGESQHF
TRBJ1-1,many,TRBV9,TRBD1,TGTGCCAGCAGCCCTTGGACAGGTAACGCCCATGAAGCTTTCTTT,CASSPWTGNAHEAFF
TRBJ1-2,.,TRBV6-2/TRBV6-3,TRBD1,TGTGCCAGCAGGAAAGCGGGACAGGGATATGGCTACACCTTC,CASRKAGQGYGYTF
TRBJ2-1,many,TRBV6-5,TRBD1,TGTGCCAGCAGTTACGGGGACAGGCTACCAAGGGAGCAGTTCTTC,CASSYGDRLPREQFF
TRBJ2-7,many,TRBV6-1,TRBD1,TGTGCCAGCAGTGAAGGAAAGACAGGGATGCCCTACGAGCAGTACTTC,CASSEGKTGMPYEQYF
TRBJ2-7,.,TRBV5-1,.,TGCGCCAGCACTACCGGGGACCCTACGTTAGAGCAGTACTTC,CASTTGDPTLEQYF
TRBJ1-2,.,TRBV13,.,TGTGCCAGCAGCTTAAATGGCAGGTACTATGGCTACACCTTC,CASSLNGRYYGYTF
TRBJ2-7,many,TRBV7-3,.,TGTGCCAGCAGCCCCGCCTGGGCAGGGTACAACGAGCAGTACTTC,CASSPAWAGYNEQYF
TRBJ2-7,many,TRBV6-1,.,TGTGCCAGCAGTGACCCGGCTAGGAGCTCCTACGAGCAGTACTTC,CASSDPARSSYEQYF
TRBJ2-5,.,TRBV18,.,TGTGCCAGCTCACGCAACAGGGATGAGACCCAGTACTTC,CASSRNRDETQYF
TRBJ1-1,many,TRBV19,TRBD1,TGTGCCAGTAGTATATCCAGGGGGGAAGGTGAAGCTTTCTTT,CASSISRGEGEAFF
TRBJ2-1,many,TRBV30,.,TGTGCCTGGAGTGGACAGGGAGGTGAGCAGTTCTTC,CAWSGQGGEQFF
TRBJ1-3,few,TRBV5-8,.,TGTGCCAGCAGCGACGCGGCGCGGGGAAACACCATATATTTT,CASSDAARGNTIYF
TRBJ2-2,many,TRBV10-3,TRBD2,TGTGCCATCAGTGAGGCCCCTATTAGCGGGAGCGGCACCGGGGAGCTGTTTTTT,CAISEAPISGSGTGELFF
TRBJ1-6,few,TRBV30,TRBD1,TGTGCCTGGAGTTTGGGACAGGCCCTGGAACCCCTCCACTTT,CAWSLGQALEPLHF
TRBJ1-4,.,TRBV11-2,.,TGTGCCAGCAGTCCTTGGAAGCGTGAAAAACTGTTTTTT,CASSPWKREKLFF
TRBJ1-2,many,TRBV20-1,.,TGCAGTGCTATATTGCGGGACCGACTCTCCTATGGCTACACCTTC,CSAILRDRLSYGYTF
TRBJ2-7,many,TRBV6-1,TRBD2,TGTGCCAGCAACCCTACTAGCGGGAAGCCCTACGAGCAGTACTTC,CASNPTSGKPYEQYF
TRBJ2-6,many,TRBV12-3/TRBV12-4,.,TGTGCCAGCAGTTTGGGGATAACCCTGTCTGGGGCCAACGTCCTGACTTTC,CASSLGITLSGANVLTF
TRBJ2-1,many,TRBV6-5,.,TGTGCCAGCAGTTACTCCAGGGTTTACAATGAGCAGTTCTTC,CASSYSRVYNEQFF
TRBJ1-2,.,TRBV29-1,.,TGCAGCGTAGCTATTTCTAACTATGGCTACACCTTC,CSVAISNYGYTF